This TCR beta chain was captured in a study of blood T cells in healthy people across ages. PBMCs, at least 6 million per sample, were isolated. This clonotype has a handful of counts. Its antigen remains unknown. The CDR3 has 16 residues. Germline assignment: CDR1 MGHRA and CDR2 YSYEKL. V was shortened by 1 base and J by 4 bases, with 14 bases between the two germline ends. Study-level results: Per million T cells, the diversity of TCR beta decreased roughly linearly as age advanced.

Sample-barcoded 5' priming and a J-beta primer mix drove a second PCR of about 6 to 11 cycles. One entry per CDR3 protein results from TCRdb running MiXCR on the 5' RACE reads. The sample has around 1.5 million distinct CDR3 sequences, around 39% seen once. J is TRBJ2-1 and V is TRBV4-1; D is uncertain. The source of this sequence is a woman between 18 and 29 years old in good health. Sequences were obtained from blood. CDR3 DNA sequence: TGCGCCAGCAGCCAAGGGTATGCGGACCCTTACAATGAGCAGTTCTTC. Encoded protein: CASSQGYADPYNEQFF.